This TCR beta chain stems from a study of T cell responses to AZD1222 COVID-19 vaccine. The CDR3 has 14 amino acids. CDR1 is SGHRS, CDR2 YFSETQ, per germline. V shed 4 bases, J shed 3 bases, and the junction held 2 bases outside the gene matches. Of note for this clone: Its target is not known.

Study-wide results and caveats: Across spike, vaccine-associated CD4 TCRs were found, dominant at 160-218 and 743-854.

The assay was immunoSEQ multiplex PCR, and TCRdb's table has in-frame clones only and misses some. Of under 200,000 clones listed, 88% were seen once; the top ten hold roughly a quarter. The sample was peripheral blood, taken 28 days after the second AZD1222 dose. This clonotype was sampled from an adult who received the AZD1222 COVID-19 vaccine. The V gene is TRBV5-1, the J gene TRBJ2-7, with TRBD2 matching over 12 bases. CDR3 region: CASSLTSGSYEQYF. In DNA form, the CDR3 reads TGCGCCAGCAGCCTGACTAGCGGGAGCTACGAGCAGTACTTC.